This T cell receptor (beta chain) was obtained from a study of CD8+CD57+ T cells in acquired aplastic anemia. Study information: On average, sorted CD4+ and CD8+ cells gave approximately 3 ug of DNA.

Study results and limitations: Researchers report that about 29 CD8+ CDR3 sequences appeared in both patients and controls.

This clonotype was detected many times. Its antigen is not identified. It was genomic DNA that served as the template for profiling TCR beta VDJ and CDR3. Each CDR3 protein gets one entry after TCRdb re-called the reads with MiXCR. Of some 160,000 distinct CDR3 sequences listed, about 45% were seen once; the top ten hold 2.5% to 3.5%. The CDR3 loop spans 14 amino acids. V lost 7 bases and J 0 bases, leaving 15 bases between the germline ends. In germline, CDR1 is SQVTM, CDR2 ANQGSEA. Flow cytometry had shown expanded CD8+CD57+ cells in the patients chosen for sequencing. The sequencing input was sorted CD4+, CD8+, or CD8+CD57+ T cells (not recorded which) from PBMCs. The chain carries TRBV29-1 and TRBJ1-1; D possibly corresponds to TRBD1 (6 bases). This clonotype originated in a human donor with aplastic anemia. CDR3 sequence reads: CSGTGPAVNTEAFF. The CDR3 DNA sequence: TGCAGCGGCACAGGGCCGGCGGTGAACACTGAAGCTTTCTTT.